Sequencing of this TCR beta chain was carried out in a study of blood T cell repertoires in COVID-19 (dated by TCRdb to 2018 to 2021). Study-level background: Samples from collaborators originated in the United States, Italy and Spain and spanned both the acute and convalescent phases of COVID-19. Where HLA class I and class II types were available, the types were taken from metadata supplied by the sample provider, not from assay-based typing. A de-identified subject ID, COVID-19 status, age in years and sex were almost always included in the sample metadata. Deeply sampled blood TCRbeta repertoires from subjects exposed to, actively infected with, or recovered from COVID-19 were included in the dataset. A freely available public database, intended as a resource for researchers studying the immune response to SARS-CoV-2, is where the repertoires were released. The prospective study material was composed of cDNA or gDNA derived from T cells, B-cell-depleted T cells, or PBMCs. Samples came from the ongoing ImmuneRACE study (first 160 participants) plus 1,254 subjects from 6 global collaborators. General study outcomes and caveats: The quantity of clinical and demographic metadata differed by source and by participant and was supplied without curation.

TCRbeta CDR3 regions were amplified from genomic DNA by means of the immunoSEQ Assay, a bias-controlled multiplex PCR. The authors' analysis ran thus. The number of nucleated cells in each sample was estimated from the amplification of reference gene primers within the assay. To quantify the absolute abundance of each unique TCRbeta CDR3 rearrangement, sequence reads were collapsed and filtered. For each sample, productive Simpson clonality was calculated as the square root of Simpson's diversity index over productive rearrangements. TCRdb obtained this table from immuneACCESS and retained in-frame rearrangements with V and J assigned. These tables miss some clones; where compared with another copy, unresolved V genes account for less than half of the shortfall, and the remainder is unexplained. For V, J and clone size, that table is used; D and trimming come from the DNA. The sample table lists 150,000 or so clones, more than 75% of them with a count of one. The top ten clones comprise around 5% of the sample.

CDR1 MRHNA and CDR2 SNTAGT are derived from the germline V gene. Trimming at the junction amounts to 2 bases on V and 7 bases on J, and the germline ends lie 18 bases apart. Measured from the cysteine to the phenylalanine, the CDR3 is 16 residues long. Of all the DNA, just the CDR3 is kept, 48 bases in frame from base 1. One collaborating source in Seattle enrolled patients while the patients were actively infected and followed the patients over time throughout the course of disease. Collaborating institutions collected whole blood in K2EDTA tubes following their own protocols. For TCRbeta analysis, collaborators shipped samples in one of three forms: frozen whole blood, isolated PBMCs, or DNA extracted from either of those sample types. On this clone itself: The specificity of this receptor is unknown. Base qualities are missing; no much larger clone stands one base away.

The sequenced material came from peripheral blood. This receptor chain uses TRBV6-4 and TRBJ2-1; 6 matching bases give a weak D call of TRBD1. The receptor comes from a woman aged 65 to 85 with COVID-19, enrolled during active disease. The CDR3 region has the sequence CASSDNFGTQINEQFF. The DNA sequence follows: TGTGCCAGCAGTGACAATTTTGGGACACAGATTAATGAGCAGTTCTTC.